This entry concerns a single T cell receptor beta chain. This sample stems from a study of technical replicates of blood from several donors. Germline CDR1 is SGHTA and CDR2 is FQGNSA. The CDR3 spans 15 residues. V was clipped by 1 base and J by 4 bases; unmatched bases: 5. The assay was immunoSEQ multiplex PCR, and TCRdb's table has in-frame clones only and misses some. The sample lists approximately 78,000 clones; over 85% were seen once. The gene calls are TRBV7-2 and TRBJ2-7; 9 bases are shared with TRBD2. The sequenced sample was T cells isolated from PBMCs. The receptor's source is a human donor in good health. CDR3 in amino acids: CASSLDLAGIYEQYF. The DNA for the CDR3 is TGTGCCAGCAGCTTAGATCTAGCGGGAATATACGAGCAGTACTTC. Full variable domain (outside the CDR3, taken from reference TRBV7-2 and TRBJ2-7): GAGVSQSPSNKVTEKGKDVELRCDPISGHTALYWYRQSLGQGLEFLIYFQGNSAPDKSGLPSDRFSAERTGGSVSTLTIQRTQQEDSAVYLCASSLDLAGIYEQYFGPGTRLTVT.